This passage covers 15 T cell receptor beta chains from one sample sequenced in a study of identifying expanded T cells in peripheral blood. Sequencing was performed with immunoSEQ multiplex PCR; in TCRdb, only in-frame clones are kept and a portion is missing. The data hold tens of thousands of clones, with 88% observed a single time. The specimen was blood. These receptors were collected from a person between 18 and 75 years old in good health.

The chain combines TRBV5-1 with TRBJ2-5; weak D call: TRBD2 (5 bases). Trimming shortened V by 5 bases and J by 0 bases, and 8 bases separated the two germline ends. The CDR3 spans 13 residues. Germline CDR1 SGHRS, CDR2 YFSETQ. The CDR3 region has the DNA TGCGCCAGCAGGAGGGAAGACCAAGAGACCCAGTACTTC. Protein: CASRREDQETQYF.

In its sample, this clone was seen a few times. The chain is built from TRBV11-2 and TRBJ1-1; 8 positions match TRBD1. The CDR3 has 14 amino acids. Germline V gene sequence: CDR1 SGHAT, CDR2 FQNNGV. The trim removed 4 bases at V and 5 bases at J, leaving 6 bases unmatched. The CDR3 here is CASSSYRGGTEAFF. The CDR3 DNA reads TGTGCCAGCAGCTCGTACAGGGGGGGTACTGAAGCTTTCTTT.

The rearrangement joins TRBV7-8 to TRBJ2-3, with 14 bases aligning to TRBD2. Germline trimming cut 4 bases from V and 9 bases from J; bases unmatched to any gene: 15. CDR1 is SGHVS, CDR2 FQNEAQ, per germline. The length of the CDR3 is 18 residues. As DNA, the CDR3 is TGTGCCAGCAGCTCCCAATCGACTAGCGGGGGGGCCTTTGTCACGCAGTATTTT. The encoded protein is CASSSQSTSGGAFVTQYF.

The rearrangement joins TRBV27 to TRBJ2-7; perhaps TRBD2 as D (7 bases). V was trimmed by 4 bases and J by 2 bases, leaving 12 bases between them. The CDR3 has 14 amino acids. Germline CDR1 is MNHEY and CDR2 is SMNVEV (reference sequence). CDR3 in DNA: TGTGCCAGCAGTTCAGTGGGGGGGCCCTACGAGCAGTACTTC. Translated: CASSSVGGPYEQYF.

In this sample, this clone turned up once. The rearrangement joins TRBV28 to TRBJ2-7; D not resolved. V was shortened by 4 bases and J by 9 bases, with 10 bases between the two germline ends. The CDR3 has 11 amino acids. From germline, CDR1 is MDHEN and CDR2 SYDVKM. CDR3 amino acids: CASSSIFGQYF. In nucleotides, the CDR3 is TGTGCCAGCAGTTCCATTTTCGGGCAGTACTTC.

This chain uses TRBV27 with TRBJ1-3, with TRBD1 as a possible D gene (5 bases). V gave up 5 bases and J gave up 2 bases, with 22 bases separating them. Per the germline V gene, CDR1 is MNHEY and CDR2 is SMNVEV (reference sequence). The CDR3 runs to 18 residues. The CDR3 reads CASSPRGGRFPTGNTIYF. In DNA, the CDR3 is TGTGCCAGCAGTCCTCGCGGGGGACGCTTCCCTACTGGAAACACCATATATTTT.

The CDR3 protein is CASSPGGSTYEQYF. DNA for the CDR3: TGTGCCAGCTCACCAGGGGGGAGTACCTACGAGCAGTACTTC. This sequence joins TRBV18 and TRBJ2-7, with a possible D match to TRBD2 (6 bases). Per the germline V gene, CDR1 is KGHSH and CDR2 is LQKENI. This CDR3 contains 14 residues. V was pared by 2 bases and J by 2 bases, with 10 bases between.

The rearrangement joins TRBV5-8 to TRBJ1-5; TRBD1 matches 9 bases. CDR1 SGHTS and CDR2 YDEGEE come from the germline V gene. This CDR3 has 20 residues. V lost 3 bases, J lost 2 bases, and 18 bases stayed unmatched. The DNA for the CDR3 is TGTGCCAGCAGCTACACATTAGGGACAGGGTTGTTTTATGGCAATCAGCCCCAGCATTTT. Translated, it gives CASSYTLGTGLFYGNQPQHF.

This chain joins TRBV16 and TRBJ1-5, with D perhaps matching TRBD1 (5 bases). The CDR3 is 13 residues long. Trimming cost V 3 bases and J 5 bases, with 8 bases left between them. Germline V lookup: CDR1 KGHSY, CDR2 FQNENV. This CDR3 is CASSQGTYQPQHF. In DNA, the CDR3 is TGTGCCAGCAGCCAGGGGACGTATCAGCCCCAGCATTTT.

V and J are TRBV6-5 and TRBJ1-2; no firm D call. Germline V gene sequence: CDR1 MNHEY, CDR2 SVGAGI. V lost 0 bases, J lost 8 bases, and 16 bases lay in between. The CDR3 is 15 amino acids. CDR3 region: CASSYSRWYDIGYTF. In nucleotides, the CDR3 is TGTGCCAGCAGTTACTCAAGGTGGTACGACATCGGCTACACCTTC.

The chain uses TRBV5-4 and TRBJ1-3; D is uncertain. V was cut by 4 bases and J by 4 bases, with 12 bases left in between. The CDR3 runs to 14 residues. Per germline, CDR1 SGHNT and CDR2 YYREEE (reference sequence). CDR3 sequence (DNA): TGTGCCAGCAGCCCGTCGGGCCAGGGAAACACCATATATTTT. This sequence encodes CASSPSGQGNTIYF.

This chain links TRBV6-5 with TRBJ1-2; the D is unclear. Germline V lookup: CDR1 MNHEY, CDR2 SVGAGI. This CDR3 comprises 16 residues. V was cut by 1 base and J by 0 bases, with 12 bases left in between. The CDR3 protein is CASSYLNHWTNYGYTF. The CDR3 DNA sequence: TGTGCCAGCAGTTACTTAAACCACTGGACTAACTATGGCTACACCTTC.

V is TRBV6-5 and J is TRBJ1-1; TRBD1 is a possible D gene (5 bases). Trimming cost V 2 bases and J 10 bases, with 11 bases left between them. The germline gives CDR1 MNHEY, CDR2 SVGAGI. This CDR3 is built from 12 residues. CDR3 sequence: CASSYPRGLAFF. The CDR3 region has the DNA TGTGCCAGCAGTTACCCGCGGGGGTTAGCTTTCTTT.

The chain carries TRBV7-2 and TRBJ1-5; perhaps TRBD1 as D (6 bases). The V and J ends lost 5 bases and 0 bases respectively, with 11 bases between them. Per germline, CDR1 SGHTA and CDR2 FQGNSA. This CDR3 spans 15 amino acids. In DNA, the CDR3 is TGTGCCAGCAGCCGGACAGTCTATAGCAATCAGCCCCAGCATTTT. This codes for CASSRTVYSNQPQHF.

This chain uses TRBV5-1 with TRBJ2-3; 8 bases line up with TRBD2. Trimming at V came to 7 bases and at J to 2 bases, leaving 9 bases not matched to a gene. The CDR3 runs 15 residues. From germline, CDR1 is SGHRS and CDR2 YFSETQ. CDR3 nucleotides: TGCGCCAGCCAAGCGGGGGAAGGGAACACAGATACGCAGTATTTT. Translation gives CASQAGEGNTDTQYF.